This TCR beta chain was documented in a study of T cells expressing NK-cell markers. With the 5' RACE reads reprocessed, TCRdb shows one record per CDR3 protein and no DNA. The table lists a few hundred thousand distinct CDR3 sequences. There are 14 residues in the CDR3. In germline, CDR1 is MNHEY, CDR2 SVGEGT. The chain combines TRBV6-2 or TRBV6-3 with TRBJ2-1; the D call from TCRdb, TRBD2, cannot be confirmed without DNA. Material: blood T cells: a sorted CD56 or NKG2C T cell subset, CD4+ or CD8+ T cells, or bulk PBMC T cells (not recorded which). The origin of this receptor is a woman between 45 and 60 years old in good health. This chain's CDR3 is CASSPPSPRIEQFF.